The following is a T cell receptor (beta chain) sequence with its context. The ends lost 4 bases at V and 2 bases at J; junction bases unmatched: 3. The CDR3 consists of 14 residues. Germline-derived CDR1 and CDR2 are SGHVS and FQNEAQ. This sample stems from a study of blood T cell repertoires in COVID-19. Study information: Sources were T cells, B-cell-depleted T cells, or PBMCs; the material itself was cDNA or gDNA.

Authors' analysis steps: Estimation of nucleated cell counts was performed using reference gene primer amplification. The table came from immunoSEQ multiplex PCR; TCRdb's copy has only in-frame clones and leaves some out. That table furnishes V, J and clone size, whereas the DNA furnished D and trimming. In the table there are about 360,000 clones, 70% to 90% of which are singletons. In terms of age and location, participants ranged from roughly 18 to 100 years and lived in fewer than 30 US areas. This TCR came from a man aged 40-49 years in a cohort exposed to, infected with or recovered from COVID-19 (not recorded which). The specimen was PBMCs or T cells enriched from blood (not recorded which). This rearrangement joins TRBV7-8 to TRBJ2-3, with 7 bases matching TRBD1. Here the CDR3 reads CASSSDRNTDTQYF. The CDR3 DNA reads TGTGCCAGCAGCTCGGACAGGAACACAGATACGCAGTATTTT.